This T cell receptor (beta chain) was identified during a study of blood T cell repertoires in COVID-19. The wider study: Specimens from acute and convalescent COVID-19 originated in the United States, Italy and Spain. The analysed material was cDNA or gDNA that came from T cells, B-cell-depleted T cells, or PBMCs.

In the original processing: Reference gene primer amplification gave nucleated cell count estimates. This table comes from immunoSEQ multiplex PCR, and its TCRdb copy is limited to in-frame clones, with some not included. V and J calls and clone size come straight from that table; D and trimming were deduced from the DNA. The sample has tens of thousands of clones, around nine tenths seen once. Per germline, CDR1 DFQATT and CDR2 SNEGSKA (reference sequence). The CDR3 has 13 residues. V lost 3 bases and J 5 bases, leaving 11 bases between the germline ends. This clone was detected a few times. The receptor's source is a man aged 55 to 69 with acute or convalescent COVID-19. V gene TRBV20-1 combines with J gene TRBJ1-5, with D hard to call. The sequencing input was peripheral blood. This CDR3 reads CSASIKPDQPQHF. The CDR3 DNA sequence: TGCAGTGCTAGTATAAAGCCGGATCAGCCCCAGCATTTT.